The next 27 T cell receptor beta chains were all read from a single sample in a study of cytomegalovirus exposure and HLA in healthy donors. The PCR ran on 60 Vbeta and 13 Jbeta primers. Repertoires were generated with immunoSEQ multiplex PCR, while TCRdb's copy carries only in-frame clones and drops some. The table shows 97,000 or so clones, with about three fifths occurring only once. Source material: PBMCs. The receptors come from a human donor in good health.

The chain carries TRBV9 and TRBJ2-7; 11 bases are shared with TRBD1. The CDR3 is 15 residues long. V was clipped by 0 bases and J by 3 bases; unmatched bases: 2. CDR1 SGDLS and CDR2 YYNGEE come from the germline V gene. The CDR3 sequence: CASSVEDRGLYEQYF. The CDR3 DNA follows: TGTGCCAGCAGCGTAGAGGACAGGGGGCTCTACGAGCAGTACTTC.

This clone was detected a few times. The V call is TRBV5-6, the J call TRBJ2-1, with 8 bases that match TRBD2. V shed 0 bases and J 4 bases; nucleotides not matched to a gene: 12. CDR1 and CDR2 (germline): SGHDT, YYEEEE. This CDR3 has 18 residues. The CDR3 DNA reads as TGTGCCAGCAGCTTGGGGCTTGGTAGCGGGACTATATACAATGAGCAGTTCTTC. Encoded protein: CASSLGLGSGTIYNEQFF.

A few counts support this clone. J is TRBJ1-1 and V is TRBV6-1, with unresolved D. CDR1 and CDR2 (germline): MNHNS, SASEGT. With 3 bases removed from V and 10 bases from J, the gap between germline ends came to 9 bases. The CDR3 is 11 residues long. The CDR3 nucleotides read TGTGCCAGCAGTGAGAGACGAGGAGCTTTCTTT. Translated: CASSERRGAFF.

This clone was seen just once. The V call is TRBV19, the J call TRBJ2-1; perhaps TRBD2 as D (6 bases). Germline V gives CDR1 LNHDA, CDR2 SQIVND (reference sequence). Trimming pared 2 bases from V and 4 bases from J, leaving 12 bases between. This CDR3 is 15 amino acids long. CDR3 nucleotides: TGTGCCAGTAGTATATGGGGACTCGGGTACAATGAGCAGTTCTTC. It is translated as CASSIWGLGYNEQFF.

The chain is built from TRBV7-9 and TRBJ1-3; TRBD1 matches 7 bases. The V and J ends lost 6 bases and 0 bases, in that order; junction bases with no gene match: 5. Per the germline V gene, CDR1 is SEHNR and CDR2 is FQNEAQ (reference sequence). The CDR3 is made up of 15 amino acids. The CDR3 spells CASSSGQHSGNTIYF. CDR3 coding DNA: TGTGCCAGCAGTTCGGGACAGCACTCTGGAAACACCATATATTTT. The full variable domain, its missing parts supplied by reference TRBV7-9 and TRBJ1-3, is DTGVSQNPRHKITKRGQNVTFRCDPISEHNRLYWYRQTLGQGPEFLTYFQNEAQLEKSRLLSDRFSAERPKGSFSTLEIQRTEQGDSAMYLCASSSGQHSGNTIYFGEGSWLTVV.

This clone came up a few times. This chain joins TRBV7-8 and TRBJ2-5; unclear D gene. The J call may be in error: the DNA end matches TRBJ2-7 better. CDR3 length: 15 amino acids. CDR1 and CDR2 from the germline V gene are SGHVS and FQNEAQ. The CDR3 loop reads CASSSSGAAPYEQYF. The DNA for the CDR3 is TGTGCCAGCAGCTCCAGTGGCGCGGCTCCCTACGAGCAGTACTTC.

The chain has TRBV4-1 and TRBJ2-7; 7 bases fit TRBD1. Per germline, CDR1 MGHRA and CDR2 YSYEKL. V was pared by 2 bases and J by 4 bases, with 5 bases of the junction left unmatched. The CDR3 loop spans 14 amino acids. The CDR3 spells CASSQTDREYEQYF. The CDR3 DNA is TGCGCCAGCAGCCAAACCGACAGGGAGTACGAGCAGTACTTC.

The V call is TRBV29-1, the J call TRBJ2-1; 13 bases map to TRBD2. With 6 bases clipped from V and 7 bases from J, the junction kept 6 bases outside the gene matches. The CDR3 has 14 amino acids. The germline gives CDR1 SQVTM, CDR2 ANQGSEA. The CDR3 DNA follows: TGCAGCGTACTCGGGACTAGCGGGATAAATGAGCAGTTCTTC. Protein product: CSVLGTSGINEQFF.

The chain employs TRBV23-1 and TRBJ2-7; a possible D gene is TRBD1 (6 bases). TRBV23-1 belongs to the ORF category, with a function that is uncertain. V was clipped by 4 bases and J by 1 base, with 17 bases between them. The CDR3 spans 16 residues. The CDR3 loop reads CASSPYPWTASYEQYF. In nucleotides, the CDR3 is TGCGCCAGCAGTCCATACCCTTGGACAGCATCCTACGAGCAGTACTTC.

The chain uses TRBV6-5 and TRBJ2-7, with 9 positions matching TRBD1. CDR1 and CDR2 from the germline V gene are MNHEY and SVGAGI. This CDR3 is 15 amino acids long. Trimming cost V 5 bases and J 4 bases; bases outside gene matches: 9. DNA of the CDR3: TGTGCCAGCAGTCCCGGGACAGGGAGTGGGTACGAGCAGTACTTC. This translates into CASSPGTGSGYEQYF.

V is TRBV4-1 and J is TRBJ1-5; no definite D call. Germline CDR1 is MGHRA and CDR2 is YSYEKL. V was shortened by 4 bases and J by 0 bases, with 10 bases between the two germline ends. This CDR3 spans 15 amino acids. The CDR3 region is CASSPSLYSNQPQHF. The CDR3 DNA sequence: TGCGCCAGCAGCCCGAGTCTTTATAGCAATCAGCCCCAGCATTTT.

In this sample, this clone turned up a few times. The chain couples TRBV13 to TRBJ1-1, with 7 positions matching TRBD1. The germline V gene has CDR1 PRHDT and CDR2 FYEKMQ (reference sequence). CDR3 length: 15 amino acids. The J segment lost 0 bases and the V segment lost 4 bases, leaving 5 bases of the junction unmatched. CDR3: CASSWGQLLNTEAFF. The CDR3 bases are TGTGCCAGCAGCTGGGGACAGCTGTTGAACACTGAAGCTTTCTTT.

This clone was counted at least ten times. This chain uses TRBV6-1 with TRBJ2-7, with D possibly matching TRBD2 (5 bases). Trimming stripped 6 bases from V and 1 base from J, with 16 bases between. Looked up from germline, CDR1 is MNHNS and CDR2 is SASEGT. There are 15 residues in the CDR3. The chain's CDR3 is CASSLEDGESYEQYF. The CDR3, as DNA: TGTGCCAGCAGCCTTGAAGACGGGGAGTCCTACGAGCAGTACTTC.

This clone was picked up a small number of times. The rearrangement links TRBV11-2 to TRBJ1-4; 7 nucleotides agree with TRBD1. From germline, CDR1 is SGHAT and CDR2 FQNNGV. The CDR3 extends over 14 amino acids. Trimming at V came to 6 bases and at J to 4 bases, leaving 5 bases not matched to a gene. The CDR3 protein is CASSRTGVNEKLFF. The CDR3 DNA is TGTGCCAGCAGTAGGACAGGAGTTAATGAAAAACTGTTTTTT.

The chain joins TRBV18 to TRBJ1-5; D might be TRBD1 (6 bases). V lost 5 bases to trimming and J lost 7 bases, with 21 bases between them. The CDR3 length is 16 residues. Germline-derived CDR1 and CDR2 are KGHSH and LQKENI. The CDR3 reads CASSEAGTPGKQPQHF. As DNA, the CDR3 is TGTGCCAGCTCAGAAGCCGGGACACCGGGAAAACAGCCCCAGCATTTT.

The chain employs TRBV28 and TRBJ2-1; D remains unclear. From germline, CDR1 is MDHEN and CDR2 SYDVKM. The CDR3 sequence is 16 residues long. Trimming left V 6 bases short and J 0 bases short, with 15 bases between. The CDR3 region has the DNA TGTGCCAGCAGACCCGCCGTCTTCAGCTCCTACAATGAGCAGTTCTTC. It specifies CASRPAVFSSYNEQFF.

The V call is TRBV29-1, the J call TRBJ1-3, with D maybe TRBD1 (5 bases). Trimming stripped 3 bases from V and 6 bases from J, with 18 bases between. Germline V gene lookup returns CDR1 SQVTM and CDR2 ANQGSEA. The CDR3 spans 15 residues. This CDR3 reads CSVETIGGRTNTIYF. The CDR3 nucleotides read TGCAGCGTTGAGACCATTGGGGGGAGGACAAACACCATATATTTT.

This clone appeared a few times. The chain carries TRBV10-3 and TRBJ2-1; D is unclear. Germline CDR1 is ENHRY and CDR2 is SYGVKD. V shed 10 bases and J shed 0 bases, with 10 bases lying between them. CDR3 length equals 13 residues. This chain's CDR3 is CASDSGSYNEQFF. The CDR3 region has the DNA TGTGCCAGCGACTCCGGCTCCTACAATGAGCAGTTCTTC.

This clone was counted a few times. The chain joins TRBV25-1 to TRBJ2-3, with TRBD1 matching over 7 bases. The J segment lost 2 bases and the V segment lost 3 bases, leaving 8 bases of the junction unmatched. The CDR3 runs 16 residues. Germline assignment: CDR1 MGHDK and CDR2 SYGVNS. The CDR3 protein is CASSDWDSQYTDTQYF. Here the CDR3 DNA reads TGTGCCAGCAGTGACTGGGACAGTCAATACACAGATACGCAGTATTTT.

Concerning this clone: Germline and junction disagree at one end, which may indicate a read error. CDR3 sequence (DNA): TGTGCCAGTAGTATAACGGGACAGACTGACGTGGTCTTT. It specifies CASSITGQTDVVF. This chain uses TRBV19 with TRBJ1-1; 7 positions agree with TRBD1. The CDR3 covers 13 residues. CDR1 is LNHDA, CDR2 SQIVND, per germline (reference sequence).

CDR3 amino acids: CSADSRGEGYTF. In DNA form, the CDR3 reads TGCAGCGCCGACTCCCGGGGTGAAGGCTACACCTTC. The rearrangement joins TRBV29-1 to TRBJ1-2; the D is unclear. Germline V gene lookup returns CDR1 SQVTM and CDR2 ANQGSEA. Trimming took 7 bases from V and 8 from J, leaving 17 bases between them. The CDR3 covers 12 residues. Together with reference TRBV29-1 and TRBJ1-2, the CDR3 gives the full variable domain: SAVISQKPSRDICQRGTSLTIQCQVDSQVTMMFWYRQQPGQSLTLIATANQGSEATYESGFVIDKFPISRPNLTFSTLTVSNMSPEDSSIYLCSADSRGEGYTFGSGTRLTVV.

The chain is built from TRBV6-6 and TRBJ2-7; TRBD2 agrees at 8 bases. With 6 bases clipped from V and 0 bases from J, the junction kept 10 bases outside the gene matches. The CDR3 is 16 residues long. Germline CDR1 MNHNY, CDR2 SVGAGI (reference sequence). The CDR3 DNA follows: TGTGCCAGCAGACAGGGAATAGCGGGAAACTCCTACGAGCAGTACTTC. Translating it yields CASRQGIAGNSYEQYF.

The gene calls are TRBV2 and TRBJ1-6, with D possibly being TRBD1 (5 bases). V gave up 7 bases and J gave up 5 bases, with 18 bases separating them. This CDR3 spans 16 amino acids. Germline CDR1 reads SNHLY; CDR2 reads FYNNEI. The CDR3 DNA follows: TGTGCCAGCACGGAGGAGTGGGGGGTCCATAATTCACCCCTCCACTTT. The encoded protein is CASTEEWGVHNSPLHF.

This chain connects TRBV11-2 to TRBJ2-1, with D perhaps TRBD2 (6 bases). Germline V gene data show CDR1 as SGHAT and CDR2 as FQNNGV. The CDR3 contains 15 residues. The V end was cut by 6 bases, the J end by 8 bases, with 20 bases between. The DNA of the CDR3 is TGTGCCAGCAGGCGGGGAACGGGCCGACGGTATGAGCAGTTCTTC. Encoded protein: CASRRGTGRRYEQFF. Full variable domain (outside the CDR3, taken from reference TRBV11-2 and TRBJ2-1): EAGVAQSPRYKIIEKRQSVAFWCNPISGHATLYWYQQILGQGPKLLIQFQNNGVVDDSQLPKDRFSAERLKGVDSTLKIQPAKLEDSAVYLCASRRGTGRRYEQFFGPGTRLTVL.

V usage is TRBV6-5 and J usage is TRBJ1-1, with a weak D call TRBD1 (5 bases). CDR3 size: 13 residues. Germline lookup yields CDR1 MNHEY and CDR2 SVGAGI. V was pared by 7 bases and J by 4 bases, with 13 bases between. The CDR3 DNA reads as TGTGCCAGCACCAACGGGGGGGGCACTGAAGCTTTCTTT. It codes for CASTNGGGTEAFF.

Only one count was recorded for this clone. V usage is TRBV7-9 and J usage is TRBJ2-1; 7 bases map to TRBD1. This CDR3 region has 15 residues. The germline V gene has CDR1 SEHNR and CDR2 FQNEAQ (reference sequence). Unmatched junction bases numbered 5, after V lost 3 bases and J lost 3 bases. In DNA form, the CDR3 reads TGTGCCAGCAGCTTGGTGACAGGGATCTACAATGAGCAGTTCTTC. Translated, it gives CASSLVTGIYNEQFF.

The chain links TRBV14 to TRBJ2-5; TRBD1 aligns across 10 bases. Germline V gene sequence: CDR1 SGHDN, CDR2 FVKESK. V gave up 8 bases and J gave up 5 bases; unmatched junction bases: 2. This CDR3 contains 12 residues. The CDR3 nucleotides are TGTGCCAGCGGGGACAGGGGCGAGACCCAGTACTTC. Translated, it gives CASGDRGETQYF.